These 8 T cell receptor beta chains came from one sample sequenced in a study of cytomegalovirus exposure and HLA in healthy donors. The PCR had 60 Vbeta and 13 Jbeta primers. TCRdb keeps only in-frame clones here, not all; method: immunoSEQ multiplex PCR. The sample contains some 90,000 clones, about 74% of which appear only once. The sequenced material came from PBMCs. Receptors were obtained from a man aged 35 to 55 in good health and CMV-seronegative.

The chain has TRBV6-5 and TRBJ2-7; possible D gene TRBD1, 5 bases. Germline V gives CDR1 MNHEY, CDR2 SVGAGI. V was trimmed by 0 bases and J by 3 bases, leaving 12 bases between them. CDR3 length: 15 residues. The CDR3 coding sequence is TGTGCCAGCAGTTACTCCTTCACAGGTAGCTACGAGCAGTACTTC. Translated: CASSYSFTGSYEQYF.

The V gene is TRBV7-8, the J gene TRBJ1-2, with D perhaps TRBD1 (5 bases). CDR1 SGHVS and CDR2 FQNEAQ come from the germline V gene. The ends were cut back, 4 bases at V and 7 bases at J, with 13 bases in the middle. CDR3 size: 13 residues. The CDR3 coding sequence is TGTGCCAGCAGCTCGACAGAGTTATGTGGCTACACCTTC. This translates into CASSSTELCGYTF.

This clone was observed once. The chain joins TRBV9 to TRBJ1-4; weak D call: TRBD1 (6 bases). Germline V lookup: CDR1 SGDLS, CDR2 YYNGEE. The CDR3 loop spans 15 amino acids. V was pared by 4 bases and J by 7 bases, with 17 bases between. The CDR3: CASSTTPGEGEKLFF. The CDR3 nucleotides read TGTGCCAGCAGCACGACACCAGGGGAGGGTGAAAAACTGTTTTTT.

The chain combines TRBV19 with TRBJ2-7, with a tentative D call TRBD2 (7 bases). Trimming stripped 8 bases from V and 2 bases from J, with 13 bases between. The germline gives CDR1 LNHDA, CDR2 SQIVND (reference sequence). This CDR3 contains 13 residues. The CDR3 sequence is CASAQRDTYEQYF. CDR3 DNA sequence: TGTGCCAGTGCCCAGCGGGACACCTACGAGCAGTACTTC.

The J gene is TRBJ2-4, the V gene TRBV7-2; D unresolved. The germline V gene encodes CDR1 SGHTA and CDR2 FQGNSA. The CDR3 totals 12 residues. Trimming left V 8 bases short and J 6 bases short, with 11 bases between. The chain's CDR3 is CASRSPGNIQYF. In nucleotides, the CDR3 is TGTGCCAGCCGCTCTCCGGGAAACATTCAGTACTTC.

V is TRBV9 and J is TRBJ1-2; D might be TRBD1 (5 bases). CDR3 size: 14 residues. CDR1 is SGDLS, CDR2 YYNGEE, per germline. Trimming cost V 4 bases and J 2 bases, with 12 bases left between them. In DNA form, the CDR3 reads TGTGCCAGCAGCCTCTATGACAGAAACTATGGCTACACCTTC. It is translated as CASSLYDRNYGYTF.

V is TRBV7-8 and J is TRBJ2-1; 10 bases are a match to TRBD2. CDR3 length equals 18 residues. Germline V gene data show CDR1 as SGHVS and CDR2 as FQNEAQ. V lost 3 bases to trimming and J lost 5 bases; unmatched junction nucleotides: 13. CDR3 amino acids: CASSFRLAGAERDNEQFF. In nucleotides, the CDR3 is TGTGCCAGCAGCTTCCGGCTAGCGGGGGCCGAGAGAGACAATGAGCAGTTCTTC.

V and J are TRBV20-1 and TRBJ2-5; the D gene is possibly TRBD2 (5 bases). The V gene lost 7 bases and the J gene lost 3 bases, with 6 bases spanning the gap. Germline CDR1 is DFQATT and CDR2 is SNEGSKA (reference sequence). This CDR3 comprises 10 residues. In nucleotides, the CDR3 is TGCAGTGACGGGGAAGAGACCCAGTACTTC. It codes for CSDGEETQYF.